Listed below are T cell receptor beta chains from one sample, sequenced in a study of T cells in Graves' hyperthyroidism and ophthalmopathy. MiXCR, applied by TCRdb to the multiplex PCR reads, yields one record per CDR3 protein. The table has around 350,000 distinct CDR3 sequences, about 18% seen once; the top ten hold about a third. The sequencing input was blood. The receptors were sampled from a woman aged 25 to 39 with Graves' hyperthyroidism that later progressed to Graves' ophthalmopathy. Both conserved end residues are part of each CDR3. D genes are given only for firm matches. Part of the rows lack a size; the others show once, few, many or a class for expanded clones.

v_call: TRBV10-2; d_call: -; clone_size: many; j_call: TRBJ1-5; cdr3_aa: CASRAGYSNQPQHF; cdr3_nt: TGCGCCAGCAGGGCGGGATATAGCAATCAGCCCCAGCATTTT
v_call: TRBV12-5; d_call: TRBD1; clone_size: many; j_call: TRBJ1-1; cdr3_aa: CASGAGTGAAFF; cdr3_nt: TGTGCTAGTGGTGCTGGGACAGGGGCAGCTTTCTTT
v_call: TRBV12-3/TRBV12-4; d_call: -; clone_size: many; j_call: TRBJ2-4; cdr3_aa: CASSFFESIQYF; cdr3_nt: TGTGCCAGCAGTTTTTTTGAAAGCATTCAGTACTTC
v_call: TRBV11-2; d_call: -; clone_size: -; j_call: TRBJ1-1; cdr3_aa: CASRTWAGKGTEAFF; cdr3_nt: TGTGCCAGCAGGACCTGGGCGGGAAAGGGGACTGAAGCTTTCTTT
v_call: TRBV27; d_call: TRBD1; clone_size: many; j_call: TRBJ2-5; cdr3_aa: CASSLLPLGTGGTETQYF; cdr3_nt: TGTGCCAGCAGTTTACTACCCCTTGGGACAGGGGGCACAGAGACCCAGTACTTC
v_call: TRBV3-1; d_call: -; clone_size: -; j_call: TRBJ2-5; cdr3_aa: CASSQTVQTQYF; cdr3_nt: TGTGCCAGCAGCCAGACAGTACAGACCCAGTACTTC
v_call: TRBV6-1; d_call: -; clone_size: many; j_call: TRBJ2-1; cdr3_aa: CATTRDPRNEQFF; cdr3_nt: TGTGCCACGACTCGGGACCCCCGAAATGAGCAGTTCTTC
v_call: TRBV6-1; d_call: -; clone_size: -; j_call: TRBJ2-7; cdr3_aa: CASSPPMAREQYF; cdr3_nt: TGTGCCAGCAGCCCGCCCATGGCACGCGAGCAGTACTTC
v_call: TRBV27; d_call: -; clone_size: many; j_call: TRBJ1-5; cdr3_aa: CASSLLGAESNQPQHF; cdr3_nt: TGTGCCAGCAGTTTATTGGGGGCAGAAAGCAATCAGCCCCAGCATTTT
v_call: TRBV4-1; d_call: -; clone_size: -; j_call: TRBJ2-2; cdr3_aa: CASSQGQDTGGLFF; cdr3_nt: TGCGCCAGCAGCCAAGGCCAGGACACCGGCGGGCTGTTTTTT
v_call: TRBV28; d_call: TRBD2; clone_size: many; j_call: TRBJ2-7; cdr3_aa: CASSFFDTAGEQYF; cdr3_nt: TGTGCCAGCAGTTTTTTCGACACAGCGGGGGAGCAGTACTTC
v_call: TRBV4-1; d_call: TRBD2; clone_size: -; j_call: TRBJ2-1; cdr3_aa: CASSHLDDASGFNEQFF; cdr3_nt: TGCGCCAGCAGCCACTTGGATGATGCTAGCGGGTTCAATGAGCAGTTCTTC
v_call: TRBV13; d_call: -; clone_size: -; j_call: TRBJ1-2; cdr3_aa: CASSILMVGLNTF; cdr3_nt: TGTGCCAGCAGCATACTTATGGTGGGCCTCAACACCTTC
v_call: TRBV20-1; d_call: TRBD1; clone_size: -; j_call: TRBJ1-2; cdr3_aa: CSAREIIRDRGNYGYTF; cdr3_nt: TGCAGTGCTAGAGAAATAATCCGGGACAGGGGGAACTATGGCTACACCTTC
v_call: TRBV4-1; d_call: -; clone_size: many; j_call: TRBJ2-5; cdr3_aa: CASSQENRVWETQYF; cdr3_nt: TGCGCCAGCAGCCAAGAAAACAGGGTTTGGGAGACCCAGTACTTC
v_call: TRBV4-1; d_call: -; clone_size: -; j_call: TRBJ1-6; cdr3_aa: CASSPHSGSSYNSPLHF; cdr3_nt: TGCGCCAGCAGCCCTCATTCGGGGTCCTCCTATAATTCACCCCTCCACTTT
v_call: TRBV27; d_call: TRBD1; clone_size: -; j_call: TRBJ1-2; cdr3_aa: CASRPGTGATVYGYTF; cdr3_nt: TGTGCCAGCAGACCCGGGACAGGGGCGACGGTCTATGGCTACACCTTC
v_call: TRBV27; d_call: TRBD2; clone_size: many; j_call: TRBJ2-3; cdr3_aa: CASNGGGSRTDTQYF; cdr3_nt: TGTGCCAGCAACGGCGGGGGGTCCCGCACAGATACGCAGTATTTT
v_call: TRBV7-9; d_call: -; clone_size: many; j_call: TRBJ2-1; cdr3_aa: CASSLGYTPYNEQFF; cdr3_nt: TGTGCCAGCAGCTTAGGATATACACCCTACAATGAGCAGTTCTTC
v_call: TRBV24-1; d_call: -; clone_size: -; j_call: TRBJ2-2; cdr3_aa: CATSDLSSSSLNTGELFF; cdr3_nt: TGTGCCACCAGTGATTTGAGTTCGTCCAGCTTAAACACCGGGGAGCTGTTTTTT
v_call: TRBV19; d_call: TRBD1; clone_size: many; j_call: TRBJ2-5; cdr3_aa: CASKTTGERETQYF; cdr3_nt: TGTGCCAGTAAGACGACAGGGGAGAGGGAGACCCAGTACTTC
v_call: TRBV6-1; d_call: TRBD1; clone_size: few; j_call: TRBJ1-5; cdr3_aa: CASSKTGGFQPQHF; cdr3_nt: TGTGCCAGCAGTAAGACAGGGGGTTTCCAGCCCCAGCATTTT
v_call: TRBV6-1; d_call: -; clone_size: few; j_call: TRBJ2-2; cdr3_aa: CASSFQSGGVGELFF; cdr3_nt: TGTGCCAGCAGTTTCCAATCCGGCGGAGTAGGGGAGCTGTTTTTT
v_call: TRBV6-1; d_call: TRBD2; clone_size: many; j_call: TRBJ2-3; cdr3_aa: CASSPEEAGGPDTQYF; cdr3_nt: TGTGCCAGCAGTCCCGAGGAAGCGGGAGGGCCAGATACGCAGTATTTT
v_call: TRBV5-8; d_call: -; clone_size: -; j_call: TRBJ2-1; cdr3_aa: CASSLAWQGSGEQFF; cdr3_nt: TGTGCCAGCAGCTTGGCTTGGCAGGGTAGTGGTGAGCAGTTCTTC
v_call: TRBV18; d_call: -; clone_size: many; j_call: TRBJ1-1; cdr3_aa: CASSPIGEPEAFF; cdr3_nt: TGTGCCAGCTCACCAATTGGCGAACCTGAAGCTTTCTTT
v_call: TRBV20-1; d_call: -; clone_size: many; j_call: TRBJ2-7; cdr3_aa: CSARDQGRSYEQYF; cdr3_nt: TGCAGTGCTAGAGATCAGGGCCGATCCTACGAGCAGTACTTC
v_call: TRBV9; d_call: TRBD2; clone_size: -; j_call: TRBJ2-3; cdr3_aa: CASSVSGASTDTQYF; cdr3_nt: TGTGCCAGCAGCGTTAGCGGGGCTAGCACAGATACGCAGTATTTT
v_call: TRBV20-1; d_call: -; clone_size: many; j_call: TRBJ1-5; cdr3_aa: CSASGLSGNQPQHF; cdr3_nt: TGCAGTGCTTCAGGATTGTCCGGTAATCAGCCCCAGCATTTT
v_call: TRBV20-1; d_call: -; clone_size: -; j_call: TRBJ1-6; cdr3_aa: CSARDGISYNSPLHF; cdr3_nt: TGCAGTGCTAGAGATGGGATCTCCTATAATTCACCCCTCCACTTT
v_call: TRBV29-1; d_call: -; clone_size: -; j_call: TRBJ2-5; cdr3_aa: CSVGWGAETQYF; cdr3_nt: TGCAGCGTTGGTTGGGGGGCCGAGACCCAGTACTTC
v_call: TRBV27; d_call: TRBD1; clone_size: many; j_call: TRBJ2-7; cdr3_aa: CASSYGTGPSYEQYF; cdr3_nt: TGTGCCAGCAGTTACGGGACAGGGCCCTCCTACGAGCAGTACTTC
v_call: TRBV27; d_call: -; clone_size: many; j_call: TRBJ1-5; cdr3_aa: CASSLVGGLQPQHF; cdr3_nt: TGTGCCAGCAGTCTTGTCGGGGGTCTTCAGCCCCAGCATTTT
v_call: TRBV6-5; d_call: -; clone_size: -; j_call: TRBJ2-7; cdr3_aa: CASSYSGTYSYEQYF; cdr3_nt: TGTGCCAGCAGTTACTCAGGGACGTACTCCTACGAGCAGTACTTC
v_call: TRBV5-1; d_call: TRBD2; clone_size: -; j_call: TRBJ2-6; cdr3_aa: CASIIAGGSGANVLTF; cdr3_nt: TGCGCCAGCATTATAGCGGGAGGCTCTGGGGCCAACGTCCTGACTTTC
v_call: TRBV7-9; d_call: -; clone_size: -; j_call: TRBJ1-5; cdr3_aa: CASSPRAGISNQPQHF; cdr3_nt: TGTGCCAGCAGCCCGCGGGCCGGTATTAGCAATCAGCCCCAGCATTTT
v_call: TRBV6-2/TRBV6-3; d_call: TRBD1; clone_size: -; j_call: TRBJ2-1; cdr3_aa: CASTPRGTGIFNEQFF; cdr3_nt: TGTGCCAGCACCCCCCGAGGGACAGGGATCTTCAATGAGCAGTTCTTC
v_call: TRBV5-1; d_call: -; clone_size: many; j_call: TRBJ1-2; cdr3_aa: CASSLYGRNGYTF; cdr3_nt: TGCGCCAGCAGCTTGTACGGCAGGAACGGCTACACCTTC
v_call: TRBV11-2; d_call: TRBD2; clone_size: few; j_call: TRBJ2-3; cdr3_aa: CASSSMTSGPSTDTQYF; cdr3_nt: TGTGCCAGCAGCTCGATGACTAGCGGACCTAGCACAGATACGCAGTATTTT
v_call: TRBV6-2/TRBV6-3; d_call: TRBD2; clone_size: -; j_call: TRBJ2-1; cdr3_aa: CASTLTGGGAVEQFF; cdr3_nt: TGTGCCAGCACCCTCACCGGGGGGGGGGCGGTTGAGCAGTTCTTC
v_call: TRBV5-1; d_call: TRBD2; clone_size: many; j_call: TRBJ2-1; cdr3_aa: CASSLGGLEQFF; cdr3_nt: TGCGCCAGCAGCTTGGGGGGACTAGAGCAGTTCTTC
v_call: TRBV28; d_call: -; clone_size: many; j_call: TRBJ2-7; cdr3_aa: CASSFYEFSYEQYF; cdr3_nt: TGTGCCAGCAGTTTTTACGAGTTTTCCTACGAGCAGTACTTC
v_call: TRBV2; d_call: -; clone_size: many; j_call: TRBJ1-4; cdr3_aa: CASSDSSKATNEKLFF; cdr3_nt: TGTGCCAGCAGTGATAGTTCGAAGGCAACTAATGAAAAACTGTTTTTT
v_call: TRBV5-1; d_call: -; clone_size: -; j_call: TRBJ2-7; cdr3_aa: CASSPGTTTISYEQYF; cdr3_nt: TGCGCCAGCAGCCCGGGAACGACAACCATCTCCTACGAGCAGTACTTC
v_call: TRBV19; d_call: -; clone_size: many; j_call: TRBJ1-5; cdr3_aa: CASSNFYSNQPQHF; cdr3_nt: TGTGCCAGTAGTAACTTCTATAGCAATCAGCCCCAGCATTTT
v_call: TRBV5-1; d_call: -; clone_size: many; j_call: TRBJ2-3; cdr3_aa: CASSPFGSTDTQYF; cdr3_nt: TGCGCCAGCAGCCCCTTCGGCAGCACAGATACGCAGTATTTT
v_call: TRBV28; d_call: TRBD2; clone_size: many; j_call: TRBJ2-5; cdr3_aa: CASSSGLAGPLGGETQYF; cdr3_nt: TGTGCCAGCAGTTCGGGACTAGCGGGACCACTAGGTGGGGAGACCCAGTACTTC
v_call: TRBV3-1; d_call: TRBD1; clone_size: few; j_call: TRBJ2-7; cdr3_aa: CASSLTGTATYEQYF; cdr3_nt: TGTGCCAGCAGCCTCACCGGGACAGCTACCTACGAGCAGTACTTC
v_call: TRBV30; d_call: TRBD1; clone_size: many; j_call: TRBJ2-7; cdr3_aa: CAWSVGGSDYEQYF; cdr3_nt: TGTGCCTGGAGTGTAGGGGGCAGTGATTACGAGCAGTACTTC
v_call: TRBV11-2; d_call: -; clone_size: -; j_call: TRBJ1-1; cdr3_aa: CASSVTADSVHEAFF; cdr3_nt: TGTGCCAGCAGCGTCACCGCGGACAGTGTCCATGAAGCTTTCTTT
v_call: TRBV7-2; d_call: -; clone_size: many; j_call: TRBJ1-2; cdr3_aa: CASSFDRSANYGYTF; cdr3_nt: TGTGCCAGCAGCTTTGACAGGTCGGCTAACTATGGCTACACCTTC
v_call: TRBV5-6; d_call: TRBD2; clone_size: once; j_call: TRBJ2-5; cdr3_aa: CASSLWTSGLRGETQYF; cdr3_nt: TGTGCCAGCAGCTTGTGGACTAGCGGTCTCCGAGGGGAGACCCAGTACTTC
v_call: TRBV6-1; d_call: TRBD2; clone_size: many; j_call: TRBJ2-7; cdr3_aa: CASQTSGLYEQYF; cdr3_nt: TGTGCCAGCCAGACTAGCGGACTCTACGAGCAGTACTTC